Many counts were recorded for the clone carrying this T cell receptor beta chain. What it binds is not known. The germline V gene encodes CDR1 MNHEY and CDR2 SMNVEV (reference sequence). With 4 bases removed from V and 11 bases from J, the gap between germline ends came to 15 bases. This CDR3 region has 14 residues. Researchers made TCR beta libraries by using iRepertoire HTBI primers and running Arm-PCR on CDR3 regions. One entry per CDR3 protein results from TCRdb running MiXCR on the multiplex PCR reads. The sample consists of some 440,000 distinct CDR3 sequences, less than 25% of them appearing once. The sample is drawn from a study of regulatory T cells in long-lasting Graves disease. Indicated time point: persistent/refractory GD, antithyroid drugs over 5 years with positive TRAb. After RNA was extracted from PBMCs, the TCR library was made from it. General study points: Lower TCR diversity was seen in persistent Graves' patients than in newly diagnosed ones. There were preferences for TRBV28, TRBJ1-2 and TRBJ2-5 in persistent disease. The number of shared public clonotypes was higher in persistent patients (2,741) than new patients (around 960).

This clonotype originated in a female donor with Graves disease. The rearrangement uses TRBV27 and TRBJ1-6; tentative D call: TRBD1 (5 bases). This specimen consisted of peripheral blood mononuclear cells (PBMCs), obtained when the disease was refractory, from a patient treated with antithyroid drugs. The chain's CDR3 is CASSSTGPPAPLHF. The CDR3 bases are TGTGCCAGCAGTTCCACAGGCCCACCGGCACCCCTCCACTTT.